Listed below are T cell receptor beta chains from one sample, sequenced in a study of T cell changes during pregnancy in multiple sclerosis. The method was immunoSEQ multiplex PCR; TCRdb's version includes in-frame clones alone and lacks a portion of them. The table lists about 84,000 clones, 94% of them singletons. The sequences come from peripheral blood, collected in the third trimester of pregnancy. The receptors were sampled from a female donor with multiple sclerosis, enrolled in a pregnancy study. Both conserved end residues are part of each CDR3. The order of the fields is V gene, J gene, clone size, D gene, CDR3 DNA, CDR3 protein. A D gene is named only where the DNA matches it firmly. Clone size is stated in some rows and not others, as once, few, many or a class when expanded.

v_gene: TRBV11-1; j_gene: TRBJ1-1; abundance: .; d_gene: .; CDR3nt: TGTGCCAGCAGCCAACAGCTGAACACTGAAGCTTTCTTT; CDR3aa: CASSQQLNTEAFF
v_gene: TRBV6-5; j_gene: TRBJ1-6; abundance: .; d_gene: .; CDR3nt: TGTGCCAGCGGATTAGGGGGATCACCCCTCCACTTT; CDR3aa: CASGLGGSPLHF
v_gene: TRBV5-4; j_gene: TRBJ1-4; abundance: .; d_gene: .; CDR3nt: TGTGCCAGCAGCTCTAGAGGGGGTCAGGGAAATGAAAAACTGTTTTTT; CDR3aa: CASSSRGGQGNEKLFF
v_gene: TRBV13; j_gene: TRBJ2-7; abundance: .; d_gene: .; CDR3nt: TGTGCCAGCAGCGTATGGGACACAGCCTACGAGCAGTACTTC; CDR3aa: CASSVWDTAYEQYF
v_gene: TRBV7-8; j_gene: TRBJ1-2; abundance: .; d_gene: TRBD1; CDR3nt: TGTGCCAGCAGCTTAGACAGGGGGCTTATTAACTATGGCTACACCTTC; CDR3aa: CASSLDRGLINYGYTF
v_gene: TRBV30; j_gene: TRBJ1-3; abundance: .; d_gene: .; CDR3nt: TGTGCCTGGAGCCAGGCTGGGGGGAACGGAAACACCATATATTTT; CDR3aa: CAWSQAGGNGNTIYF
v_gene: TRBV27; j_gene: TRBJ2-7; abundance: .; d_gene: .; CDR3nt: TGTGCCAGCCCTGAGGGACACTACGAGCAGTACTTC; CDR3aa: CASPEGHYEQYF
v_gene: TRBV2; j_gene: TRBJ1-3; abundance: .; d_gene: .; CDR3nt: TGTGCCAGCAGTGACTCGGGGGACTCTGGAAACACCATATATTTT; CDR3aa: CASSDSGDSGNTIYF
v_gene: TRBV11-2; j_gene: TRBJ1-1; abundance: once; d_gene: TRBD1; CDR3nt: TGTGCCAGCAGCTTGGCTGTCGACAGGGAGGTCTTT; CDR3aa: CASSLAVDREVF
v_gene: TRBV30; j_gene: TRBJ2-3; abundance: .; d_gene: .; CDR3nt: TGTGCCTGGAGTGTACCGGGGAGACGCACAGATACGCAGTATTTT; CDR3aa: CAWSVPGRRTDTQYF
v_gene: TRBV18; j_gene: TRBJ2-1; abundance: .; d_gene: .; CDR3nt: TGTGCCAGCTCACCAGAGGCCCATCATGAGCAGTTCTTC; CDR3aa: CASSPEAHHEQFF
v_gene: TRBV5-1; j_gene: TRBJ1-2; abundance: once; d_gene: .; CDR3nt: TGCGCCAGCAGCTTGGGGCACACGGGGATCTATGGCTACACCTTC; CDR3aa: CASSLGHTGIYGYTF
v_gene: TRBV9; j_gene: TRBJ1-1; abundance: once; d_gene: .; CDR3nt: TGTGCCAGCAGCGTAGCCGACACCACTGAAGCTTTCTTT; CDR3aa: CASSVADTTEAFF
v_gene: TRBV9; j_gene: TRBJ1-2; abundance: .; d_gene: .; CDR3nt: TGTGCCAGCAGCGTAGAGGAGGGTTGGGGCTATGGCTACACCTTC; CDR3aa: CASSVEEGWGYGYTF
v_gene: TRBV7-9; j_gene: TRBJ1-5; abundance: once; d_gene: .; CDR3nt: TGTGCCAGCAGCCTACGGGATAGCAATCAGCCCCAGCATTTT; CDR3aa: CASSLRDSNQPQHF
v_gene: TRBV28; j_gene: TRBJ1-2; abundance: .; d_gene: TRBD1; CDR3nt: TGTGCCAGCAGTTTAGGGGGGCAGGGGGCACATGGCTACACCTTC; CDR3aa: CASSLGGQGAHGYTF
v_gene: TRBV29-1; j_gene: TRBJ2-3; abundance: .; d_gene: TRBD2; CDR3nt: TGCAGCGTTAGGTTGGGCAGCGGGGGGGCGTGGGATACGCAGTATTTT; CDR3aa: CSVRLGSGGAWDTQYF
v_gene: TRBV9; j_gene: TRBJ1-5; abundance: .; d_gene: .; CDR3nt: TGTGCCAGCAGCGTAGGGCAGGACTCCAATCAGCCCCAGCATTTT; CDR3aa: CASSVGQDSNQPQHF
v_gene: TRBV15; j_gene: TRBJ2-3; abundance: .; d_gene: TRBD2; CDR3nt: TGTGCCACCAGCACGGGACTAGCTTCAGATACGCAGTATTTT; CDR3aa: CATSTGLASDTQYF
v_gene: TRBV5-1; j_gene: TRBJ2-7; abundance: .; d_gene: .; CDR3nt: TGCGCCAGCAGCCCGACGGGACACCGGAGCTCCTACGAGCAGTACTTC; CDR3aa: CASSPTGHRSSYEQYF
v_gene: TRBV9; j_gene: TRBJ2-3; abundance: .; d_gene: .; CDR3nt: TGTGCCAGCACAAGGCAGGCTACCACAGATACGCAGTATTTT; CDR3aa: CASTRQATTDTQYF
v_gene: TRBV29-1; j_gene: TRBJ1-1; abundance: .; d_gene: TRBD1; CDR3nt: TGCAGCGCCACAAGACAGGGCTCGAACACTGAAGCTTTCTTT; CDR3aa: CSATRQGSNTEAFF
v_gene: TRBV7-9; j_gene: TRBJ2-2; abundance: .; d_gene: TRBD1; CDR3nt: TGTGCCAGCAGCCTAGGGACAGACACCGGGGAGCTGTTTTTT; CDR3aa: CASSLGTDTGELFF
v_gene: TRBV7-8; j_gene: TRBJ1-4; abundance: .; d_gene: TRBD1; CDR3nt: TGTGCCAGCAGCGCCGACAGGGTCGTTGTTGAAAAACTGTTTTTT; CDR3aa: CASSADRVVVEKLFF
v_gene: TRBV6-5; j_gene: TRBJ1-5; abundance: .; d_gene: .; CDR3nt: TGTGCCAGCAGTTACGGCCGGGAGGGCAATCAGCCCCAGCATTTT; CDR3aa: CASSYGREGNQPQHF
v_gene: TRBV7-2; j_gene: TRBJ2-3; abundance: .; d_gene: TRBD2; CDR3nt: TGTGCCAGCAGCTTTCAGCGGGGGGGCACAGATACGCAGTATTTT; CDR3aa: CASSFQRGGTDTQYF
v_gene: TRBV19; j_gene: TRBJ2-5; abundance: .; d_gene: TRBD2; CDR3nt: TGTGCCAGCCGCTCAGCGGGGGGACAAGAGACCCAGTACTTC; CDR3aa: CASRSAGGQETQYF
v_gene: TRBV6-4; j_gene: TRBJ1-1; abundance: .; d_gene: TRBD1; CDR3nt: TGTGCCAGCAGAAAAGACAGGGGAGGGAGTCGAGCTTTCTTT; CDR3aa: CASRKDRGGSRAFF
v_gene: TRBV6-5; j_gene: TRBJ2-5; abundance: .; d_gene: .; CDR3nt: TGTGCCAGCAATGGGGTGGGGGCCGATCAAGAGACCCAGTACTTC; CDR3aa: CASNGVGADQETQYF
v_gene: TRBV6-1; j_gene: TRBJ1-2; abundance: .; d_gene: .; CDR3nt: TGTGCCAGCAGTGATCCGGGCTATGGCTACACCTTC; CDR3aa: CASSDPGYGYTF
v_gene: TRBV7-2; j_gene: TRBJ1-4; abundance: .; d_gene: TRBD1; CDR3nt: TGTGCCAGCAGCCAAGGAGCTCGGACAGGGACTAATGAAAAACTGTTTTTT; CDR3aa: CASSQGARTGTNEKLFF
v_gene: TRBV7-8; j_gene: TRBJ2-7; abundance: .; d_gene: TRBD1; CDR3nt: TGTGCCAGCACCCCTCCTGGGACAGGGGGTAGCGAGCAGTACTTC; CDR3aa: CASTPPGTGGSEQYF
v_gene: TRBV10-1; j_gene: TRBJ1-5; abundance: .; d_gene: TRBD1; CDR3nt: TGCGCCAGCAGTTTGGACAGGGTTCGCAGCAATCAGCCCCAGCATTTT; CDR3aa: CASSLDRVRSNQPQHF
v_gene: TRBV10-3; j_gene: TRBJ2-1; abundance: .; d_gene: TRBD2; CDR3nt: TGTGCCACAGTTCCCCCAGCGGGGGGGCCTAATGAGCAGTTCTTC; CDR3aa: CATVPPAGGPNEQFF
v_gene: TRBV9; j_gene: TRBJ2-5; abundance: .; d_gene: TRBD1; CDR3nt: TGTGCCAGCAGCGCTCCGGGGGGGACAGGGGCGGGTTGGGAGACCCAGTACTTC; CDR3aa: CASSAPGGTGAGWETQYF
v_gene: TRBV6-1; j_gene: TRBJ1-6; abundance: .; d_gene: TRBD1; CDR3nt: TGTGCCAGCAGTGGGACAGGGACGGATTCACCCCTCCACTTT; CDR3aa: CASSGTGTDSPLHF
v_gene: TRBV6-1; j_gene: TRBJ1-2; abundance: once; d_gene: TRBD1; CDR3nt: TGTGCCAGCCTCCGAGGACAGGGGGCCTATGGCTACACCTTC; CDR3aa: CASLRGQGAYGYTF
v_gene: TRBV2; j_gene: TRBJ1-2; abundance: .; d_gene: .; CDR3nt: TGTGCCAGCAGTGCGGGAATTGAGGGCAAATATGGCTACACCTTC; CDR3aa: CASSAGIEGKYGYTF
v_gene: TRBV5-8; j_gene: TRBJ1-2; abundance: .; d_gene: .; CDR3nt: TGTGCCAGCAGGGTCGGGGGGTCCTCTGGCTACACCTTC; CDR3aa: CASRVGGSSGYTF
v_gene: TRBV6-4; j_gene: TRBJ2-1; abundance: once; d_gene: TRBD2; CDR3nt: TGTGCCAGCAGTGACGAGGGTAGCGGGGGATATGCGGGTGAGCAGTTCTTC; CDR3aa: CASSDEGSGGYAGEQFF
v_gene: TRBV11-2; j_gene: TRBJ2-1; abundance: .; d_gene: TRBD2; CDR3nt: TGTGCCAGCTCACTAGCGGGGGTTGAGCAGTTCTTC; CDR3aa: CASSLAGVEQFF
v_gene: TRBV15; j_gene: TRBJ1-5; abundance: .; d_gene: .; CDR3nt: TGTGCCACCAGCAGAGGCGGGGCGGGCGGCCTTAGCAATCAGCCCCAGCATTTT; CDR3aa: CATSRGGAGGLSNQPQHF
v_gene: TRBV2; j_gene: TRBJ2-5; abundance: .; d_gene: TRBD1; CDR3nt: TGTGCCAGCAGTGCCGACAGGGCCCAAGAGACCCAGTACTTC; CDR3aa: CASSADRAQETQYF
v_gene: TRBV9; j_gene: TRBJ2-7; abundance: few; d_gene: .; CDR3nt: TGTGCCAGCAGCGCCGAGGGGGGGGCTGGGGCTTTCTACGAGCAGTACTTC; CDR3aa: CASSAEGGAGAFYEQYF
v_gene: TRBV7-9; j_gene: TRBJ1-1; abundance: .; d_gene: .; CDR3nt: TGTGCCAGCAGCCCCCCTTTGAGGGAGAACACTGAAGCTTTCTTT; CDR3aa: CASSPPLRENTEAFF
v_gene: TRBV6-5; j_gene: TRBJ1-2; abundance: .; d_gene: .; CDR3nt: TGTGCCAGCAGTTACTCTGGCCGCTCCTATGGCTACACCTTC; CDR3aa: CASSYSGRSYGYTF
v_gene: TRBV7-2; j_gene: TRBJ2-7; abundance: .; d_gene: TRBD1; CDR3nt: TGTGCCAGCAGCGCCTGGGACAGGGGGCTCTACGAGCAGTACTTC; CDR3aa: CASSAWDRGLYEQYF
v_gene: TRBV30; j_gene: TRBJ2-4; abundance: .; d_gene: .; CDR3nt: TGTGCCTGGAGTGTGGGAGAGGGGGGGCGTTCCAAAAACATTCAGTACTTC; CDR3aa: CAWSVGEGGRSKNIQYF
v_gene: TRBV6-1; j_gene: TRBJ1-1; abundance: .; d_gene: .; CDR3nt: TGTGCCAGCAGCCCTCGGTCAGGAGCTTTCTTT; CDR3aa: CASSPRSGAFF
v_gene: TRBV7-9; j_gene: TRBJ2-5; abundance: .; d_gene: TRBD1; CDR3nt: TGTGCCAGCAGCTTAGAGGCGGCCAGGGGGCCTCAAGAGACCCAGTACTTC; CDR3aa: CASSLEAARGPQETQYF
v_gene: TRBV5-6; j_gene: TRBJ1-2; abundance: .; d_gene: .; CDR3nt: TGTGCCAGCGGACTTGGGACACGACTCGAGGGAGATGGCTACACCTTC; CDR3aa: CASGLGTRLEGDGYTF
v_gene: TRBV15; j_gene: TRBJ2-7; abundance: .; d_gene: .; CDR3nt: TGTGCCACCAGCAGAGACCCCTTGGCTTACGAGCAGTACTTC; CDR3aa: CATSRDPLAYEQYF
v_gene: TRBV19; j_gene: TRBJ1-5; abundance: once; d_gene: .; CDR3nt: TGTGCCAGTAGTATAGTCGGCGACAGTTATCAGCCCCAGCATTTT; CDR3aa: CASSIVGDSYQPQHF
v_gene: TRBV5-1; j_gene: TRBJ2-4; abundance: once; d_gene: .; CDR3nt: TGCGCCAGCAGCGTCCGGGTCAAGGACATTCAGTACTTC; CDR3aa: CASSVRVKDIQYF
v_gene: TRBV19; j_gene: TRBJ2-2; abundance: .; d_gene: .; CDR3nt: TGTGCCAGTAGGCCTCGACAGGAGTCGGGCACCGGGGAGCTGTTTTTT; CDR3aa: CASRPRQESGTGELFF
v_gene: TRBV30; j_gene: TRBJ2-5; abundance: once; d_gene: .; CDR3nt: TGTGCCTGGAGTGAGTGGGAGTGGGAGACCCAGTACTTC; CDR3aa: CAWSEWEWETQYF
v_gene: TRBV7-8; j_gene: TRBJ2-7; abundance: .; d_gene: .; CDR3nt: TGTGCCAGCAGTCGGGATATCTCCTACGAGCAGTACTTC; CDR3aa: CASSRDISYEQYF